The rows below give T cell receptor beta chains drawn from one sample of a study of beta chain features in type 1 diabetes. Sequencing used immunoSEQ multiplex PCR; TCRdb keeps in-frame clones, though not all of them. The table lists fewer than 350,000 clones, around 20% of them singletons. The specimen sequenced was naive CD4+ T cells from blood. These receptors were obtained from a woman aged 18-29 years in good health. Both conserved end residues are part of each CDR3. The D gene is left open where the match is weak. Part of the rows lack a size; the others show once, few, many or a class for expanded clones.

TRBJ2-1 NA NA TRBV2 TGTGCCAGCAGTGAAACCCTAGCGTGGAAGGGTGAGCAGTTCTTC CASSETLAWKGEQFF
TRBJ2-1 TRBD1 NA TRBV5-1 TGCGCCAGCAGCCTCCGGGACAGGCAGTTCTTC CASSLRDRQFF
TRBJ2-2 NA few TRBV5-1 TGCGCCAGCTACAGGGAGGGGGCGAACACCGGGGAGCTGTTTTTT CASYREGANTGELFF
TRBJ1-1 NA NA TRBV19 TGTGCCAGTAGTATAGTCTCCGGGACTGAAGCTTTCTTT CASSIVSGTEAFF
TRBJ1-1 NA few TRBV9 TGTGCCAGCAGCGTGAAAAGAGGATCTGAAGCTTTCTTT CASSVKRGSEAFF
TRBJ2-7 TRBD2 NA TRBV6-5 TGTGCCAGCAGTCTAGCGGTTGACTACGAGCAGTACTTC CASSLAVDYEQYF
TRBJ2-7 TRBD2 NA TRBV9 TGTGCCAGCAGCGTAGAGGCGGGAGACGCCTTTTACGAGCAGTACTTC CASSVEAGDAFYEQYF
TRBJ2-1 NA few TRBV12-5 TGTGCTAGTGGGTGGACTGGAGGAGAGCAGTTCTTC CASGWTGGEQFF
TRBJ2-5 NA few TRBV30 TGTGCCTGGAGTGTACGGGGTGGGGAGACCCAGTACTTC CAWSVRGGETQYF
TRBJ2-1 NA NA TRBV7-9 TGTGCCAGCAGCTCCCGGAGGCTCGGGGAATCCTACAATGAGCAGTTCTTC CASSSRRLGESYNEQFF
TRBJ2-1 TRBD2 NA TRBV7-2 TGTGCCAGCAGCCTACAACCGGGGGGTTCGTACAATGAGCAGTTCTTC CASSLQPGGSYNEQFF
TRBJ2-1 NA NA TRBV7-2 TGTGCCAGCAGCTTAGCGGCGGTTGCAGGGAAAGCGTTCTTC CASSLAAVAGKAFF
TRBJ1-2 NA NA TRBV13 TGTGCCAGCCGAGTCGGGGGGATCTATGGCTACACCTTC CASRVGGIYGYTF
TRBJ2-5 NA NA TRBV2 TGTGCCAGCAGTGATGTCGACCCGGGGACCCAGTACTTC CASSDVDPGTQYF
TRBJ2-7 NA NA TRBV29-1 TGCAGCGTTGTTACCGCAGGGGACGAGCAGTACTTC CSVVTAGDEQYF
TRBJ1-6 TRBD1 NA TRBV18 TGTGCCAGCTCACCCCGGGACAGTTATTCACCCCTCCACTTT CASSPRDSYSPLHF
TRBJ1-2 NA few TRBV5-4 TGTGCCAGCAGCTTGGACAGGAGCTACACCTTC CASSLDRSYTF
TRBJ2-5 TRBD1 few TRBV7-9 TGTGCCAGCAGCTTAGCGGCCAGGGGGATCCAGGAGACCCAGTACTTC CASSLAARGIQETQYF
TRBJ2-1 TRBD2 NA TRBV10-3 TGTGCCACACTAGCGGTGAACTACAATGAGCAGTTCTTC CATLAVNYNEQFF
TRBJ2-1 NA NA TRBV2 TGTGCCAGCGGAGACCCCTCCTACAATGAGCAGTTCTTC CASGDPSYNEQFF
TRBJ1-1 NA NA TRBV30 TGTGCCTGGAGTGGAGGAGGTGTTAACACTGAAGCTTTCTTT CAWSGGGVNTEAFF
TRBJ1-6 TRBD1 NA TRBV5-1 TGCGCCAGCAGCTTGAAGACAGGGGCCCCCCAGACCCTCCACTTT CASSLKTGAPQTLHF
TRBJ2-3 NA NA TRBV30 TGTGCCTGGAGTACAGGACAGAAAAGCACAGATACGCAGTATTTT CAWSTGQKSTDTQYF
TRBJ2-5 TRBD2 NA TRBV5-4 TGTGCCAGCAGCTTGGTGGTAGCGGGAGCAGGAGAGACCCAGTACTTC CASSLVVAGAGETQYF
TRBJ2-5 TRBD2 NA TRBV4-1 TGCGCCAGCAGCCAAGTGGAGCCTAGCGGGGGCCCACAAGAGACCCAGTACTTC CASSQVEPSGGPQETQYF
TRBJ2-5 TRBD2 few TRBV7-9 TGTGCCAGCAGCCCGACGACTAGCGTGGTCCAAGAGACCCAGTACTTC CASSPTTSVVQETQYF
TRBJ1-1 NA NA TRBV30 TGTGCCTGGAGTGTGGTAGGCGGGGGCACTGAAGCTTTCTTT CAWSVVGGGTEAFF
TRBJ1-5 NA NA TRBV2 TGTGCCAGCACTGGGACATCTAGTTACAATCAGCCCCAGCATTTT CASTGTSSYNQPQHF
TRBJ1-1 TRBD1 few TRBV29-1 TGCAGCGTGACCAGACAGGGAGGAACTGAAGCTTTCTTT CSVTRQGGTEAFF
TRBJ1-5 NA few TRBV5-1 TGCGCCAGCAGCTTCGGCGGAAATCAGCCCCAGCATTTT CASSFGGNQPQHF
TRBJ1-5 NA NA TRBV6-6 TGTGCCAGCAGTTACACAGTTCAGCCCCAGCATTTT CASSYTVQPQHF
TRBJ2-7 NA few TRBV5-1 TGCGCCAGCAGCTTGGCCTTGAGTCGGAGCGAGCAGTACTTC CASSLALSRSEQYF
TRBJ2-1 TRBD2 few TRBV2 TGTGCCAGCAGGGGGACTAGCGGCCATTACAATGAGCAGTTCTTC CASRGTSGHYNEQFF
TRBJ2-2 TRBD2 few TRBV5-1 TGCGCCAGCAGCCGGGACCCGGGAGGGGACGGGGAGCTGTTTTTT CASSRDPGGDGELFF
TRBJ2-7 NA NA TRBV19 TGTGCCAGTAGTACCAGGGCCAACGAGCAGTACTTC CASSTRANEQYF
TRBJ2-7 TRBD2 NA TRBV25-1 TGTGCCAGCAGTGAATGGGAGGGCACTGGGTACGAGCAGTACTTC CASSEWEGTGYEQYF
TRBJ2-7 NA NA TRBV6-6 TGTGCCAGCCGGACGAACAGGGTCTCCTACGAGCAGTACTTC CASRTNRVSYEQYF
TRBJ1-2 NA NA TRBV5-4 TGTGCCAGCAGTTCCGGGAGCTATGGCTACACCTTC CASSSGSYGYTF
TRBJ2-7 TRBD1 few TRBV5-1 TGCGCCAGCAGCCCATACGGGACAGGGGTCGGCGAGCAGTACTTC CASSPYGTGVGEQYF
TRBJ2-3 TRBD2 NA TRBV9 TGTGCCAGCAGCGCGGGACTAGCGGCAGATACGCAGTATTTT CASSAGLAADTQYF
TRBJ2-7 TRBD2 NA TRBV27 TGTGCCAGCAGGCGCTCGGGACTATACGACTACGAGCAGTACTTC CASRRSGLYDYEQYF
TRBJ1-1 TRBD1 NA TRBV5-1 TGCGCCAGCAGCCCGGACAGGTCGAAAGCTTTCTTT CASSPDRSKAFF